The entry below gives a single TCR beta chain sequence along with its context. Participants reported their clinical history, and cohort assignment relied on those reports. Recovered status applied to Cohort 3 donors who had two consecutive negative PCRs. It also applied to those with clearance or with symptom resolution. This sample is drawn from a study of blood T cell repertoires in COVID-19. With 4 bases removed from V and 5 bases from J, the gap between germline ends came to 15 bases. The CDR3 has 14 amino acids. Germline assignment: CDR1 SGDLS and CDR2 YYNGEE. Authors' data handling: Estimation of nucleated cell counts relied on the amplification of reference gene primers. Generated by immunoSEQ multiplex PCR, the TCRdb table keeps only in-frame clones and is missing some. V, J and clone size are those of that table, while D and trimming were read from the DNA. The table has fewer than 350,000 clones, 75% to 90% seen once.

This chain links TRBV9 with TRBJ1-2; no firm D call. The sample comprised PBMCs or T cells enriched from blood (not recorded which). This TCR was sampled from a woman aged 45-65 years who had recovered from COVID-19. CDR3 residues: CASSSRTGIYGYTF. DNA for the CDR3: TGTGCCAGCAGCTCTAGGACTGGGATATATGGCTACACCTTC.